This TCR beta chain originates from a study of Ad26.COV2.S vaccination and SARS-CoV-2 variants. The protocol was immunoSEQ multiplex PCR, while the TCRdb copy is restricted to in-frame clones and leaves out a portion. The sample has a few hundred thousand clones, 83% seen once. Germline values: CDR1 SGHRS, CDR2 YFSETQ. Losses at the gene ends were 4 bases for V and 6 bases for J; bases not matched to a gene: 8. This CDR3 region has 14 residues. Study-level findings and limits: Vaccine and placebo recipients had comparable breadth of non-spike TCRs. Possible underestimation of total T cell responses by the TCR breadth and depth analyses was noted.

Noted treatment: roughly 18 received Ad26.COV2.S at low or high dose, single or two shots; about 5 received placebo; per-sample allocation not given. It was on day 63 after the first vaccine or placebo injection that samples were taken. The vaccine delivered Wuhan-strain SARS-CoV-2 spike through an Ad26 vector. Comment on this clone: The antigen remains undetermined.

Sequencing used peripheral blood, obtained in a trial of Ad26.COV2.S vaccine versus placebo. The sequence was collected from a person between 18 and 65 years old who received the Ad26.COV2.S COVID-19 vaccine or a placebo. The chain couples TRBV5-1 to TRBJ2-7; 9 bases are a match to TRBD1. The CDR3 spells CASSLRDREGEQYF. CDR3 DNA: TGCGCCAGCAGCCTCCGGGACAGGGAAGGCGAGCAGTACTTC.